The sequence of this TCR beta chain was determined in a study of cytomegalovirus exposure and HLA in healthy donors. Overall study results and limits: Sequencing depth roughly uniform across donors was assumed in presence/absence analyses. In an earlier analysis, about 87% or about 30%: the productive usage of most TCR beta V segments. When analyzed later, a missense DCLRE1C variant was found to be linked to TCR beta V- and J-gene trimming. Rarity marked most TCR sequences, yet some public TCRs occurred in many donors.

V was clipped by 4 bases and J by 3 bases; unmatched bases: 9. CDR3 size: 15 residues. Germline V gene lookup returns CDR1 SGHDT and CDR2 YYEEEE. About this clone: The antigen is not known.

The primer mix had 60 Vbeta and 13 Jbeta primers. Generated by immunoSEQ multiplex PCR, the TCRdb table keeps only in-frame clones and is missing some. The sample comprises 150,000 to 200,000 clones, around 80% of which are singletons, and 2% to 3% rests with the top ten. V and J are TRBV5-6 and TRBJ2-7; 8 nucleotides align to TRBD1. Input material: PBMCs. The origin of this receptor is a woman aged 30 to 39 in good health and CMV-seropositive. The CDR3 loop reads CASSLQGRGHYEQYF. The CDR3 DNA reads as TGTGCCAGCAGCCTCCAGGGCAGGGGGCACTACGAGCAGTACTTC.